This T cell receptor beta chain was sequenced for a study of memory CD4+ T cells and cytomegalovirus serostatus. About the research overall: Of the healthy Belgian adults, 9 were CMV seropositive and about two dozen seronegative. The study, taken as a whole, reports: Suggested: most of the CMV-linked TCR signature lies in CD4+ memory cells.

Per the authors' pipeline: After removing out-of-frame reads, 2 million to 2.5 million distinct TCRbeta sequences remained. The method was immunoSEQ multiplex PCR; TCRdb's version includes in-frame clones alone and lacks a portion of them. V and J calls and clone size are given by that table; D and trimming were obtained from the DNA. The data show about 82,000 clones, approximately 84% seen once. Germline CDR1 SGDLS, CDR2 YYNGEE. This CDR3 is built from 14 residues. The V segment lost 2 bases and the J segment 4 bases; nucleotides outside the gene matches: 2. The sort gate was single viable CD3+CD4+CD8-CD45RO+ cells for memory CD4+ T cells. Positive selection with CD4 microbeads enriched total CD4+ T cells. As regards this clone: Its specificity is unknown.

The V call is TRBV9, the J call TRBJ2-5; 10 positions agree with TRBD1. The sample comprised memory CD4+ T cells from blood. The sequence derives from an adult in good health and CMV-seronegative. The CDR3 sequence is CASSVRTGGETQYF. In DNA, the CDR3 is TGTGCCAGCAGCGTGAGGACAGGGGGAGAGACCCAGTACTTC.